A single T cell receptor beta chain is shown here with its context. Its antigen is undetermined. Time point reported: healthy volunteer bleed at 6 weeks. The authors extracted total RNA from unfractionated whole blood. The sample is drawn from a study of human T cells and chemical hapten exposure. Study information: Small volume differences among pooled libraries mainly caused per-sample TCR yield variation. Regarding the study as a whole: Sensitizing with DPC caused no change in TCRs above 1 in 1000 frequency.

It was the library that attached unique molecular identifiers to individual cDNA molecules. Authors' processing steps: Individual samples carried between roughly 23,224 and 700,000 TCRs, with about 88,000 as the median. TCRdb reprocessed the RACE reads via MiXCR and lists one record per CDR3 protein. The authors' filters were not applied to this entry. The table includes roughly 80,000 distinct CDR3 sequences, around 9.3% detected once. The sample was whole blood. The sequence was collected from a female donor in good health. Some clones in this sample may be carry-over from other donors' samples.

The DNA of the CDR3 is TGTGCCAGCAGCCAAACATACGGGACAGGGAGTCCACCCCTCCACTTT. This codes for CASSQTYGTGSPPLHF. The chain couples TRBV14 to TRBJ1-6; TRBD1 matches 9 bases. CDR1 and CDR2 from the germline V gene are SGHDN and FVKESK. The CDR3 sequence is 16 residues long. The V segment lost 2 bases and the J segment 11 bases; nucleotides outside the gene matches: 10.